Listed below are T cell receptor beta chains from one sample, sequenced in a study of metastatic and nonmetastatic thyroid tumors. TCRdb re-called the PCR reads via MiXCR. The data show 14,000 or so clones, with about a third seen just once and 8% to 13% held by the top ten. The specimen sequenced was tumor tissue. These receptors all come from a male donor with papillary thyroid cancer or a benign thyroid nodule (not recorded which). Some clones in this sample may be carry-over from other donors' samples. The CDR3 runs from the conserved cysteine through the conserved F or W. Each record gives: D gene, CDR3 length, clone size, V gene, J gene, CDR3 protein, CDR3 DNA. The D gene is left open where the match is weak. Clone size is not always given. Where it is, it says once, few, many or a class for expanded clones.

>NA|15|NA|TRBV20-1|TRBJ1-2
CSSRDAGAWYCGYTF
TGCAGTTCTAGAGACGCCGGGGCCTGGTACTGTGGCTACACCTTC
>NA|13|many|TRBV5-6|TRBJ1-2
CASSLLGEEGYTF
TGTGCCAGCAGCTTGCTGGGAGAGGAGGGCTACACCTTC
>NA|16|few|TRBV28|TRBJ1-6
CASSLDTSSYNSPLHF
TGTGCCAGCAGTTTGGACACCAGCTCCTATAATTCACCCCTCCACTTT
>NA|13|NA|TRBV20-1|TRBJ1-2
CSAGFSGLWGYTF
TGCAGTGCGGGGTTTAGCGGGCTATGGGGCTACACCTTC
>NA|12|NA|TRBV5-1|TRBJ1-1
CASSLNSGEAFF
TGCGCCAGCAGCTTAAACTCGGGTGAAGCTTTCTTT
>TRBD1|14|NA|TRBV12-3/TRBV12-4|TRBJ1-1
CASRRDSLNTEAFF
TGTGCCAGCAGGAGGGACAGCTTGAACACTGAAGCTTTCTTT
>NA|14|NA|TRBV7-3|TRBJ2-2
CASSLTDGAGELFF
TGTGCCAGCAGCTTAACGGATGGGGCCGGGGAGCTGTTTTTT
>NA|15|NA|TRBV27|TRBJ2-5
CASSSTTGTPETQFF
TGTGCCAGCAGTTCCACAACAGGGACCCCAGAGACCCAGTTCTTT
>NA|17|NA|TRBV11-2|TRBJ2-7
CASSPILSLRCFYEQYF
TGTGCCAGCAGCCCCATTCTGAGTCTACGGTGTTTCTACGAACAGTACTTC
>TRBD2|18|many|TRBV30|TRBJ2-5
CAWSPPAWGGGRRETQYF
TGTGCCTGGAGTCCACCTGCCTGGGGCGGGGGGCGGCGGGAGACCCAGTACTTC
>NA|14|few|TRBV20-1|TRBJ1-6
CSARDTQYNSPLHF
TGCAGTGCTAGGGACACCCAATATAATTCACCCCTCCACTTT
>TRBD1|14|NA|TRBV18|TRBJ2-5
CASSLGTEQETQYF
TGTGCCAGCTCACTCGGGACAGAACAGGAGACCCAGTACTTC
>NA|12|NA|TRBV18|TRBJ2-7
CASSPVGYEQYF
TGTGCCAGCTCACCCGTGGGCTACGAGCAGTACTTC
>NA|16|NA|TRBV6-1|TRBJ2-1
CASNLHGGVDGNEQFF
TGTGCCAGCAATCTTCACGGGGGAGTTGATGGTAATGAGCAGTTCTTC
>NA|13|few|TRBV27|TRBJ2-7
CASSPSVLDEQYF
TGTGCCAGCAGTCCCAGTGTTCTCGACGAGCAGTACTTC
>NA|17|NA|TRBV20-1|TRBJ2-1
CSARDDFGASLYNEQFF
TGCAGTGCTAGAGATGATTTTGGCGCTAGCCTCTACAATGAGCAGTTCTTC
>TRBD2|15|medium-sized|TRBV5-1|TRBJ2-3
CASSYGLAGADTQYF
TGCGCCAGCAGCTACGGACTAGCGGGAGCAGATACGCAGTATTTT
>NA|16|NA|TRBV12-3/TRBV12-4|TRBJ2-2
CASTFLASRNTGELIF
TGTGCCAGCACTTTTCTAGCGTCCAGGAACACCGGGGAGCTGATTTTT
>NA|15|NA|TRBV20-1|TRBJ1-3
CSSFPGVDPGNTIYF
TGCAGTTCTTTTCCCGGGGTCGACCCTGGAAACACCATATATTTT
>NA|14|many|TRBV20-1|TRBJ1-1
CSAREPGIALEAFF
TGCAGTGCTAGAGAGCCGGGAATAGCCTTAGAAGCTTTCTTT
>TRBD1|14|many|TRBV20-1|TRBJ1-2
CSAIQGQGSWGYTF
TGCAGTGCTATTCAAGGACAGGGGAGCTGGGGCTACACCTTC
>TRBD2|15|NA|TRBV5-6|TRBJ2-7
CASSLELREGNEQYF
TGTGCCAGCAGCTTGGAGTTGCGGGAGGGGAACGAGCAGTACTTC
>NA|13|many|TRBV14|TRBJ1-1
CASSPGLNTEAFF
TGTGCCAGCAGCCCAGGATTGAACACTGAAGCTTTCTTT
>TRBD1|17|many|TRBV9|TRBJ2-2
CASSSQRTGGRTGELFF
TGTGCCAGCAGCTCCCAGAGGACAGGGGGTAGGACCGGGGAGCTGTTTTTT
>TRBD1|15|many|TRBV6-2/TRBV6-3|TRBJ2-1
CASNPSGGPYNEQFF
TGTGCCAGCAATCCATCAGGGGGTCCCTACAATGAGCAGTTCTTC
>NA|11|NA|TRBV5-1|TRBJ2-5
CARSLDEAQYF
TGCGCCAGAAGCTTGGATGAGGCCCAGTACTTC
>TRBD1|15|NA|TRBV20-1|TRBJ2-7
CSARISGTASGEQYF
TGCAGTGCTAGAATTTCCGGGACAGCCTCGGGAGAGCAGTACTTC
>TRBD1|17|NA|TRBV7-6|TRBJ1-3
CASSTTGTASSGNTIYF
TGTGCCAGCAGCACAACCGGGACAGCCAGCTCTGGAAACACCATATATTTT
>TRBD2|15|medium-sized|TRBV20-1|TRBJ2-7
CSAYDLAGESYEQYF
TGCAGTGCTTATGACTTAGCGGGAGAGTCCTACGAGCAGTACTTC
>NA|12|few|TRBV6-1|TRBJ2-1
CASGGSNNEQFF
TGTGCCAGCGGGGGCTCGAACAATGAGCAGTTCTTC
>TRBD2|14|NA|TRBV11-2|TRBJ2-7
CASSKEGLAYEQYF
TGTGCCAGCAGCAAAGAGGGACTAGCCTACGAGCAGTACTTC
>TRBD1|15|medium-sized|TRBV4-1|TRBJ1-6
CASSHPGGENSPLHF
TGCGCCAGCAGCCACCCAGGGGGGGAAAATTCACCCCTCCACTTT
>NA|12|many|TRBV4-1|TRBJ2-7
CASSPRGGEQYF
TGCGCCAGCAGCCCGAGGGGAGGCGAGCAGTACTTC
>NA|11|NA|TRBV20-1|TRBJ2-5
CSARIGETQYF
TGCAGTGCTAGAATAGGAGAGACCCAGTACTTC
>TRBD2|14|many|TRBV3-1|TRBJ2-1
CASSRLAGGNEQFF
TGTGCCAGCAGCCGACTAGCGGGGGGAAATGAGCAGTTCTTC
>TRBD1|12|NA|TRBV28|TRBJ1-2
CASHRGGYGYTF
TGTGCCAGCCACAGGGGCGGGTATGGCTACACCTTC
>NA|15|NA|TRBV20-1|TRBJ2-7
CSARDRVLGLDEQYF
TGCAGTGCTAGAGATCGGGTTTTGGGGCTGGACGAGCAGTACTTC
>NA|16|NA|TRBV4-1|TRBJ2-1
CASSQDRASANNEQFF
TGCGCCAGCAGCCAAGATAGGGCTAGCGCTAACAATGAGCAGTTCTTC
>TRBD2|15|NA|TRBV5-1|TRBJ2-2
CASSLDLADTGELFF
TGCGCCAGCAGCTTGGACCTAGCGGACACCGGGGAGCTGTTTTTT
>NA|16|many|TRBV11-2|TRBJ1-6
CASSLGPGSYNSPLHF
TGTGCCAGCAGCTTAGGGCCCGGCTCCTATAATTCACCCCTCCACTTT
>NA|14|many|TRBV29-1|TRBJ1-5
CSVGDPGGNQPQHF
TGCAGCGTTGGGGACCCGGGTGGCAATCAGCCCCAGCATTTT
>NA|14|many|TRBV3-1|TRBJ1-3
CASSPNRAGNTIYF
TGTGCCAGCAGCCCCAACAGGGCTGGAAACACCATATATTTT
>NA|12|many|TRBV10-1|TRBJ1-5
CASTALDQPQHF
TGCGCCAGCACTGCCCTGGATCAGCCCCAGCATTTT